Listed below are T cell receptor beta chains from one sample, sequenced in a study of OX40 agonist ivuxolimab in advanced cancers. Profiled with immunoSEQ multiplex PCR; TCRdb holds only in-frame clones, not every one. The table includes some 50,000 clones, about 86% detected once. Specimen: CD4+ or CD8+ T cells sorted from blood, collected in a trial of the OX40 agonist ivuxolimab. The receptors derive from an adult with an advanced solid tumor such as melanoma, head and neck, liver or kidney cancer. CDR3s include the opening cysteine and the closing phenylalanine or tryptophan. The order of the fields is D gene, clone size, V gene, J gene, CDR3 protein, CDR3 DNA. The D gene is left open where the match is weak. Size tells how often a clone was seen (once, few, many) or the class of an expanded clone, and some rows leave it out.

-	-	TRBV6-1	TRBJ1-5	CASTPNRADDQPQHF	TGTGCCAGCACCCCGAATCGGGCGGACGATCAGCCCCAGCATTTT
TRBD2	-	TRBV15	TRBJ2-3	CATSRDRGLADTQYF	TGTGCCACCAGCAGAGATCGTGGACTAGCTGATACGCAGTATTTT
-	-	TRBV7-2	TRBJ1-2	CASSSPGAAVGYTF	TGTGCCAGCAGCTCACCGGGGGCGGCTGTTGGCTACACCTTC
-	-	TRBV5-6	TRBJ2-6	CASSLQGSGANVLTF	TGTGCCAGCAGCTTACAGGGCTCTGGGGCCAACGTCCTGACTTTC
TRBD1	-	TRBV5-4	TRBJ2-2	CASRKGTANTGELFF	TGTGCCAGCAGGAAAGGGACAGCGAACACCGGGGAGCTGTTTTTT
-	-	TRBV9	TRBJ2-7	CASSKDGTEGEQYF	TGTGCCAGCAGCAAAGACGGGACCGAAGGCGAGCAGTACTTC
TRBD1	-	TRBV25-1	TRBJ2-7	CASSEIGQGNEQYF	TGTGCCAGCAGTGAAATCGGACAGGGTAACGAGCAGTACTTC
-	-	TRBV5-5	TRBJ2-2	CASSPVGVEVAGELFF	TGTGCCAGCAGCCCGGTGGGGGTAGAGGTTGCCGGGGAGCTGTTTTTT
-	-	TRBV13	TRBJ2-5	CASSLGWEVKETQYF	TGTGCCAGCAGCTTAGGTTGGGAGGTAAAAGAGACCCAGTACTTC
-	-	TRBV7-8	TRBJ1-3	CASSLEGAGSTIYF	TGTGCCAGCAGCTTAGAGGGCGCCGGGAGCACCATATATTTT
TRBD2	-	TRBV19	TRBJ2-3	CATRERGTDTQYF	TGTGCCACGCGGGAGAGGGGCACAGATACGCAGTATTTT
-	-	TRBV7-9	TRBJ1-1	CASSLAGGADTEAFF	TGTGCCAGCAGCTTAGCGGGGGGGGCAGATACTGAAGCTTTCTTT
-	-	TRBV7-8	TRBJ1-5	CASSLVLDQPQHF	TGTGCCAGCAGCTTAGTCTTAGATCAGCCCCAGCATTTT
-	-	TRBV15	TRBJ1-1	CATRNMATEAFF	TGTGCCACCAGGAATATGGCCACTGAAGCTTTCTTT
-	-	TRBV7-2	TRBJ2-5	CASSPHSGGQETQYF	TGTGCCAGCAGCCCCCACTCCGGCGGACAAGAGACCCAGTACTTC
TRBD2	few	TRBV27	TRBJ2-6	CASSPSVGGRGPGANVLTF	TGTGCCAGCAGTCCCTCTGTCGGCGGGAGGGGACCTGGGGCCAACGTCCTGACTTTC
-	-	TRBV10-2	TRBJ1-1	CASSPPSRESEAFF	TGCGCCAGCAGTCCCCCAAGCCGGGAGTCTGAAGCTTTCTTT
-	-	TRBV19	TRBJ2-1	CASSIVAVNEQFF	TGTGCCAGTAGTATAGTAGCGGTCAATGAGCAGTTCTTC
-	-	TRBV5-6	TRBJ2-1	CASSFAGTRDEQFF	TGTGCCAGCAGCTTTGCGGGAACAAGAGATGAGCAGTTCTTC
-	-	TRBV7-2	TRBJ1-3	CASSFQQGSGNTIYF	TGTGCCAGCAGCTTCCAACAGGGCTCTGGAAACACCATATATTTT
-	few	TRBV7-2	TRBJ2-5	CASSLYRDETQYF	TGTGCCAGCAGCTTATACAGAGATGAGACCCAGTACTTC
-	-	TRBV28	TRBJ2-5	CASSLNGVGETQYF	TGTGCCAGCAGTTTAAACGGGGTAGGAGAGACCCAGTACTTC